The T cell receptor beta chain under discussion was sequenced for a study of vaccination effects on CD4 cells after COVID-19. Study at large: The post-vaccine samples were taken, at the median, 72 days after the second dose. Study-level findings and limits: Substantial clonal contraction characterized both infection- and vaccine-induced clones late after vaccination.

Peptide-pool stimulation followed by sequencing identified expanded antigen-specific CD4+ clonotypes in the ViraFEST assay. CD4+ T cells were isolated after less than 13 days of culture. Two-dose vaccination with either BNT162b2 or mRNA-1273 was given to the participants. The study found no prior SARS-CoV-2 infection in the vaccine recipients, who tested negative for nucleocapsid antibodies. IL-2 medium was substituted for half the medium on days 3 and 7. The table came from immunoSEQ multiplex PCR; TCRdb's copy has only in-frame clones and leaves some out. The sample holds 65,000 to 75,000 clones; over 70% are singletons and the top ten take roughly 1.6%. Regarding this clone: The antigen remains undetermined.

V gave up 1 base and J gave up 0 bases; unmatched junction bases: 1. This CDR3 spans 16 amino acids. Germline values: CDR1 KGHSH, CDR2 LQKENI. This clonotype was obtained from a human donor who received a COVID-19 vaccine. V gene TRBV18 combines with J gene TRBJ2-1, with TRBD1 matching 9 bases. This sample comprised CD4+ T cells from PBMCs cultured with HCoV-229E spike peptides, obtained after COVID-19 vaccination. The CDR3 protein is CASSPLGQGSYNEQFF. CDR3 in DNA: TGTGCCAGCTCACCACTGGGACAGGGCTCCTACAATGAGCAGTTCTTC.